These 22 T cell receptor beta chains were all obtained from the same sample, sequenced in a study of control samples from healthy donors and cancer patients. Only in-frame clones appear in the TCRdb table, and some are missing; sequencing was by immunoSEQ multiplex PCR. The repertoire holds about 75,000 clones, with about 93% as singletons. Sequences were obtained from blood. These receptors came from a woman between 40 and 55 years old in good health.

The rearrangement joins TRBV7-9 to TRBJ2-1; D unclear. Germline assignment: CDR1 SEHNR and CDR2 FQNEAQ (reference sequence). V was cut by 3 bases and J by 5 bases, with 8 bases left in between. The CDR3 totals 13 residues. CDR3 DNA: TGTGCCAGCAGCTTCTTATTTGACAATGAGCAGTTCTTC. Amino acids: CASSFLFDNEQFF.

Only one count was recorded for this clone. The sample carries other DNA sequences with the same CDR3. This sequence joins TRBV3-1 (or the pseudogene TRBV3-2) and TRBJ2-2; D not resolved. The V end lost 2 bases, the J end lost 8 bases, and 6 bases lay between the germline ends. CDR1 and CDR2 from the germline V gene are LGHDT and YNNKEL (reference sequence). CDR3 length equals 12 residues. The CDR3 DNA is TGTGCCAGCAGCCAATTGGCTGGGGAGCTGTTTTTT. Its translation: CASSQLAGELFF.

The chain carries TRBV5-1 and TRBJ1-5, with D hard to call. The V end was cut by 0 bases, the J end by 0 bases, with 1 base between. CDR1 and CDR2 from the germline V gene are SGHRS and YFSETQ. There are 13 residues in the CDR3. The CDR3 DNA reads TGCGCCAGCAGCTTGGATAGCAATCAGCCCCAGCATTTT. Its translation is CASSLDSNQPQHF. The entire variable domain, with the rest obtained from reference TRBV5-1 and TRBJ1-5, is as follows: KAGVTQTPRYLIKTRGQQVTLSCSPISGHRSVSWYQQTPGQGLQFLFEYFSETQRNKGNFPGRFSGRQFSNSRSEMNVSTLELGDSALYLCASSLDSNQPQHFGDGTRLSIL.

This sequence joins TRBV2 and TRBJ1-1; weak D call: TRBD1 (6 bases). This CDR3 region has 12 residues. Germline V gives CDR1 SNHLY, CDR2 FYNNEI. The V end lost 5 bases, the J end lost 5 bases, and 9 bases lay between the germline ends. CDR3 DNA sequence: TGTGCCAGCAGTTTCACAGGGACTGAAGCTTTCTTT. It is translated as CASSFTGTEAFF.

The rearrangement links TRBV6-4 to TRBJ2-3, with D hard to call. Trimming left V 3 bases short and J 6 bases short, with 10 bases between. Germline CDR1 is MRHNA and CDR2 is SNTAGT. The CDR3 has 13 amino acids. The CDR3 loop reads CASSEGESDTQYF. The DNA of the CDR3 is TGTGCCAGCAGTGAAGGAGAGTCCGATACGCAGTATTTT.

This sequence joins TRBV19 and TRBJ1-4; the match to TRBD1 covers 8 bases. CDR1 is LNHDA and CDR2 is SQIVND in the germline V gene (reference sequence). V lost 4 bases to trimming and J lost 6 bases; unmatched junction nucleotides: 7. The CDR3 runs 15 residues. CDR3 in amino acids: CASSTTGGMDEKLFF. The DNA for the CDR3 is TGTGCCAGTAGTACCACAGGGGGAATGGATGAAAAACTGTTTTTT.

CDR3: CASSTRYSLNTEAFF. DNA for the CDR3: TGCGCCAGCAGTACCAGGTACTCTTTGAACACTGAAGCTTTCTTT. This chain connects TRBV5-1 to TRBJ1-1; unclear D gene. V lost 5 bases and J 0 bases, leaving 14 bases between the germline ends. Germline CDR1 reads SGHRS; CDR2 reads YFSETQ. This CDR3 has 15 amino acids. The variable domain in full, completed from reference TRBV5-1 and TRBJ1-1, reads KAGVTQTPRYLIKTRGQQVTLSCSPISGHRSVSWYQQTPGQGLQFLFEYFSETQRNKGNFPGRFSGRQFSNSRSEMNVSTLELGDSALYLCASSTRYSLNTEAFFGQGTRLTVV.

The V gene is TRBV6-4, the J gene TRBJ2-1, with D possibly TRBD2 on 7 matching bases. This CDR3 has 15 residues. Germline lookup yields CDR1 MRHNA and CDR2 SNTAGT. Between the trimmed V and J ends, which lost 4 bases and 6 bases, there was a span of 16 bases. DNA for the CDR3: TGTGCCAGCAGTGCAGAGGGGGGGCCGGGCAATGAGCAGTTCTTC. Translating gives CASSAEGGPGNEQFF.

The chain uses TRBV6-5 and TRBJ1-4; D is possibly TRBD1 (6 bases). Germline assignment: CDR1 MNHEY and CDR2 SVGAGI. The germline V and J ends were trimmed by 8 bases and 0 bases, with 10 bases remaining between them. This CDR3 is built from 14 residues. CDR3 nucleotides: TGTGCCAGCGGCAGGGGTGCAACTAATGAAAAACTGTTTTTT. This translates into CASGRGATNEKLFF.

The chain carries TRBV11-2 and TRBJ2-2; D is uncertain. Germline lookup yields CDR1 SGHAT and CDR2 FQNNGV. Trimming took 4 bases from V and 1 from J, leaving 10 bases between them. This CDR3 spans 15 amino acids. The CDR3 region is CASSSIRWNTGELFF. CDR3 in DNA: TGTGCCAGCAGCTCAATCAGATGGAACACCGGGGAGCTGTTTTTT.

CDR3 region: CASTEPPDEQYF. CDR3 nucleotides: TGTGCCAGCACGGAACCCCCGGACGAGCAGTACTTC. The gene calls are TRBV6-4 and TRBJ2-7; D is unresolved. The CDR3 consists of 12 residues. V was shortened by 7 bases and J by 5 bases, with 12 bases between the two germline ends. Per the germline V gene, CDR1 is MRHNA and CDR2 is SNTAGT.

The rearrangement links TRBV10-3 to TRBJ2-7, with 11 bases fitting TRBD1. Germline CDR1 and CDR2: ENHRY and SYGVKD. CDR3 size: 13 residues. Trimming at V came to 6 bases and at J to 3 bases, leaving 1 base not matched to a gene. The CDR3 bases are TGTGCCATCAGCGGGACAGGGGGCTACGAGCAGTACTTC. The encoded protein is CAISGTGGYEQYF.

The chain recombines TRBV5-4 with TRBJ2-7, with a weak D call TRBD2 (6 bases). The germline CDR1 and CDR2 sequences are SGHNT and YYREEE (reference sequence). The CDR3 is 15 residues long. Trimming took off 0 bases at V and 7 bases at J, with 17 bases between the two ends. In DNA, the CDR3 is TGTGCCAGCAGCTTGGCGCTCGGGACTTCAGGGGAGCAGTACTTC. This translates into CASSLALGTSGEQYF.

The chain employs TRBV6-5 and TRBJ2-7, with 10 bases that match TRBD2. The CDR3 is made up of 14 amino acids. Trimming removed 7 bases from V and 6 bases from J; junction bases left unmatched: 9. CDR1 and CDR2 from the germline V gene are MNHEY and SVGAGI. Written as DNA, the CDR3 is TGTGCCAGCAAGGTGACTAGCGGGTCCGGCGAGCAGTACTTC. Translated: CASKVTSGSGEQYF.

This sequence joins TRBV5-4 and TRBJ1-1; D gene unclear. The CDR3 is 16 residues long. CDR1 SGHNT and CDR2 YYREEE come from the germline V gene (reference sequence). V was trimmed by 0 bases and J by 3 bases, leaving 15 bases between them. CDR3 residues: CASSLGGQLVYTEAFF. CDR3 coding DNA: TGTGCCAGCAGCTTGGGTGGGCAGCTTGTTTACACTGAAGCTTTCTTT.

The chain couples TRBV30 to TRBJ2-3, with D possibly being TRBD1 (6 bases). Per germline, CDR1 GTSNPN and CDR2 SVGIG (reference sequence). The CDR3 is 15 amino acids. The V gene lost 1 base and the J gene lost 1 base, with 12 bases spanning the gap. CDR3 bases: TGTGCCTGGAGTGCAGGCAGGGGTGGCACAGATACGCAGTATTTT. It yields the protein CAWSAGRGGTDTQYF.

V is TRBV5-1 and J is TRBJ2-2; D is possibly TRBD2 (6 bases). Germline CDR1 SGHRS, CDR2 YFSETQ. The V end lost 1 base, the J end lost 0 bases, and 10 bases lay between the germline ends. This CDR3 region has 16 residues. CDR3 sequence: CASSLLGGSNTGELFF. The CDR3 DNA reads as TGCGCCAGCAGCTTGTTGGGGGGTTCGAACACCGGGGAGCTGTTTTTT.

The chain recombines TRBV2 with TRBJ2-7; D remains unclear. CDR1 and CDR2 (germline): SNHLY, FYNNEI. The CDR3 contains 14 residues. Trimming shortened V by 6 bases and J by 0 bases, and 12 bases separated the two germline ends. The CDR3 coding sequence is TGTGCCAGCAGCCAAGAACTATCCTCCTACGAGCAGTACTTC. Residues: CASSQELSSYEQYF.

A note on this clone: Within the sample, other DNA sequences also encode this same CDR3. The V and J genes are TRBV7-2 and TRBJ2-7, with 9 nucleotides matching TRBD1. The CDR3 extends over 15 amino acids. The germline CDR1 and CDR2 sequences are SGHTA and FQGNSA. The V gene end was trimmed by 4 bases and the J gene end by 1 base; junction bases not matched to a gene: 5. The CDR3, as DNA: TGTGCCAGCAGCTCCCGACAGGGGGGATCCTACGAGCAGTACTTC. It codes for CASSSRQGGSYEQYF.

V gene TRBV5-1 combines with J gene TRBJ1-6; D unresolved. This CDR3 is 14 amino acids long. V lost 1 base and J 11 bases, leaving 13 bases between the germline ends. The V gene's germline CDR1 is SGHRS and CDR2 YFSETQ. CDR3 nucleotides: TGCGCCAGCAGCTTGTGGGAGAAGGGTCCACCCCTCCACTTT. Protein product: CASSLWEKGPPLHF.

V gene TRBV15 combines with J gene TRBJ1-5; unclear D gene. Germline V gene lookup returns CDR1 LNHNV and CDR2 YYDKDF (reference sequence). V was pared by 5 bases and J by 7 bases, with 9 bases between. The CDR3 sequence is 12 residues long. CDR3 DNA sequence: TGTGCCACCAGCCGGCGTGACCAGCCCCAGCATTTT. Its translation: CATSRRDQPQHF. Full variable domain (remainder filled in from reference TRBV15 and TRBJ1-5): DAMVIQNPRYQVTQFGKPVTLSCSQTLNHNVMYWYQQKSSQAPKLLFHYYDKDFNNEADTPDNFQSRRPNTSFCFLDIRSPGLGDTAMYLCATSRRDQPQHFGDGTRLSIL.

This chain uses TRBV4-2 with TRBJ2-4; D uncertain. Trimming shortened V by 0 bases and J by 6 bases, and 15 bases separated the two germline ends. From germline, CDR1 is LGHNA and CDR2 YNFKEQ. This CDR3 has 16 residues. For the CDR3, the DNA is TGTGCCAGCAGCCAAGAGCCTCCAACCTTGACAAACATTCAGTACTTC. Amino acids: CASSQEPPTLTNIQYF.